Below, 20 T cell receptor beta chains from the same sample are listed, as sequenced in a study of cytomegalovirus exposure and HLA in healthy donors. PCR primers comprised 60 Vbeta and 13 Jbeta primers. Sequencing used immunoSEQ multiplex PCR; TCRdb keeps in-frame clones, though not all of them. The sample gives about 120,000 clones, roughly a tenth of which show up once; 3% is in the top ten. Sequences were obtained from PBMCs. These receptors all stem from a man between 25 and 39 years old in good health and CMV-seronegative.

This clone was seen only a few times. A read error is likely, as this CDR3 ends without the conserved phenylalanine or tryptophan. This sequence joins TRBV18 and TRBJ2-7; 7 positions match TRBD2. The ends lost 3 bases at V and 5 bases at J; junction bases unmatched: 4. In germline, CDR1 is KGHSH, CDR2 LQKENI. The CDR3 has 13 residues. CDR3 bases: TGTGCCAGCTCACCGAGCGGGAACCACGAGCAGTACTCC. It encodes CASSPSGNHEQYS.

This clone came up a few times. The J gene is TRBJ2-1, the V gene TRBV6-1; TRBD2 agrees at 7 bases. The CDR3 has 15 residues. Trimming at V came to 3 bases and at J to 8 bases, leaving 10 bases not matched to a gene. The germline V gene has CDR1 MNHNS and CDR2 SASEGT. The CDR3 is CASSEKTSARDEQFF. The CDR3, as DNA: TGTGCCAGCAGTGAGAAAACTAGCGCGCGGGATGAGCAGTTCTTC.

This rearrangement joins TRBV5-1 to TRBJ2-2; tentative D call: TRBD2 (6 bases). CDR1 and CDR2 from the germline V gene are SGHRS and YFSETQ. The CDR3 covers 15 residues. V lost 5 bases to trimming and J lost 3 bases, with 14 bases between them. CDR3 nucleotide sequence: TGCGCCAGCAGTCTAACTAGCAGACACACCGGGGAGCTGTTTTTT. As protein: CASSLTSRHTGELFF. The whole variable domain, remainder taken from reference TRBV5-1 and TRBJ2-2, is KAGVTQTPRYLIKTRGQQVTLSCSPISGHRSVSWYQQTPGQGLQFLFEYFSETQRNKGNFPGRFSGRQFSNSRSEMNVSTLELGDSALYLCASSLTSRHTGELFFGEGSRLTVL.

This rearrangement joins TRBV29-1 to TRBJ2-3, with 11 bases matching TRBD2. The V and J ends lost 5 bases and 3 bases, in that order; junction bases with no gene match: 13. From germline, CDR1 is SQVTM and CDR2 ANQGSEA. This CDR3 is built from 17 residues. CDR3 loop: CSVLGLADSKGTDTQYF. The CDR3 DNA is TGCAGCGTTCTGGGACTAGCGGACTCGAAGGGGACAGATACGCAGTATTTT.

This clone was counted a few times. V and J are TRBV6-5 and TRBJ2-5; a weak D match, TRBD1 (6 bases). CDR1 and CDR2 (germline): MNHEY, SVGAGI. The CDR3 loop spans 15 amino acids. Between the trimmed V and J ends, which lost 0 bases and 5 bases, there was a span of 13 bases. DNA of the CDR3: TGTGCCAGCAGTTACTCGTCGACAGGCAAGGAGACCCAGTACTTC. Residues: CASSYSSTGKETQYF.

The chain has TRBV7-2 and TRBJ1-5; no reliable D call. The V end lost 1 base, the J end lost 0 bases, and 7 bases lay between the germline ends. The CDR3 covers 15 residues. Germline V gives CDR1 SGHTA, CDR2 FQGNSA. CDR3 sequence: CASSLVPVSNQPQHF. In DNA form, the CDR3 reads TGTGCCAGCAGCTTAGTCCCCGTTAGCAATCAGCCCCAGCATTTT.

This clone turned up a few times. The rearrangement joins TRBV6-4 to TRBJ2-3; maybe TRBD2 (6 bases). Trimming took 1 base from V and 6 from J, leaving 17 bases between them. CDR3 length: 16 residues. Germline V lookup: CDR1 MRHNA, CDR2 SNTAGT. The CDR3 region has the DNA TGTGCCAGCAGTGACTTACCGGGGACTGCGAGGGATACGCAGTATTTT. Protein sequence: CASSDLPGTARDTQYF.

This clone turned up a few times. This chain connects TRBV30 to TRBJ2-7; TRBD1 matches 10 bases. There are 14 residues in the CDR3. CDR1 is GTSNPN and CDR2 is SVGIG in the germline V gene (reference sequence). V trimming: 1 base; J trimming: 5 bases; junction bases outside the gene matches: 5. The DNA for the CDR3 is TGTGCCTGGAGTGGGGGGACAGGGGAAAACGAGCAGTACTTC. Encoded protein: CAWSGGTGENEQYF. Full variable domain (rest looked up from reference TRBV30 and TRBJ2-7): SQTIHQWPATLVQPVGSPLSLECTVEGTSNPNLYWYRQAAGRGLQLLFYSVGIGQISSEVPQNLSASRPQDRQFILSSKKLLLSDSGFYLCAWSGGTGENEQYFGPGTRLTVT.

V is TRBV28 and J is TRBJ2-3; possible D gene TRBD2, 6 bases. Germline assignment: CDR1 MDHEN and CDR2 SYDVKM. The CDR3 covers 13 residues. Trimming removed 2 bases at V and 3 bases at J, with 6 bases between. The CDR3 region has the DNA TGTGCCAGCAGTTTAGGGGGGACAGATACGCAGTATTTT. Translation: CASSLGGTDTQYF.

CDR3 in DNA: TGTGCCAGCTCACCGACAGATAGCAATCAGCCCCAGCATTTT. It encodes CASSPTDSNQPQHF. J is TRBJ1-5 and V is TRBV18; TRBD1 is a possible D gene (5 bases). The CDR3 consists of 14 residues. V gave up 3 bases and J gave up 0 bases, with 6 bases separating them. Germline lookup yields CDR1 KGHSH and CDR2 LQKENI.

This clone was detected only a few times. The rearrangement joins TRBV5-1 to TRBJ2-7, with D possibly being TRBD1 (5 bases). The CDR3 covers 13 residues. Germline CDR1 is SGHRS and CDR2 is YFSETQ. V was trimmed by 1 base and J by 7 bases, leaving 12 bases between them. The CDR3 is CASSLIGAKEQYF. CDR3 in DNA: TGCGCCAGCAGCTTGATTGGGGCTAAAGAGCAGTACTTC.

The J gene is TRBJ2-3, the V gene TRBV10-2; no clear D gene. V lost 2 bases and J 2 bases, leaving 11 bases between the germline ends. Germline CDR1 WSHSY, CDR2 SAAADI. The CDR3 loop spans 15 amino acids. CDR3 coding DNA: TGCGCCAGCAGTGAGACGCGTCGTTACACAGATACGCAGTATTTT. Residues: CASSETRRYTDTQYF.

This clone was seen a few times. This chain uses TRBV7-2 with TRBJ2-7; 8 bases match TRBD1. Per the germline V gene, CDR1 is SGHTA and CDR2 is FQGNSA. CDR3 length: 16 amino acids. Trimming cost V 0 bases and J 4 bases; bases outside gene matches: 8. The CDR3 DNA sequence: TGTGCCAGCAGCTTAGCTCAGGCAGGGGGCAAGTACGAGCAGTACTTC. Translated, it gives CASSLAQAGGKYEQYF.

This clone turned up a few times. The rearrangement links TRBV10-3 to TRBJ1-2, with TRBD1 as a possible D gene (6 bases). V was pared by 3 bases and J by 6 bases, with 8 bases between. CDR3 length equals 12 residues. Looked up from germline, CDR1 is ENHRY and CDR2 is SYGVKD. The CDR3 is CAISDRGDGYTF. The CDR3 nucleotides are TGTGCCATCAGTGACAGGGGAGATGGCTACACCTTC.

The CDR3 protein is CASSLSTLGYEQYF. The CDR3 DNA sequence: TGTGCCAGCAGTTTATCGACTTTGGGCTACGAGCAGTACTTC. The gene calls are TRBV27 and TRBJ2-7; the D is unclear. V lost 0 bases, J lost 3 bases, and 9 bases lay in between. CDR1 and CDR2 from the germline V gene are MNHEY and SMNVEV (reference sequence). The CDR3 is 14 residues long.

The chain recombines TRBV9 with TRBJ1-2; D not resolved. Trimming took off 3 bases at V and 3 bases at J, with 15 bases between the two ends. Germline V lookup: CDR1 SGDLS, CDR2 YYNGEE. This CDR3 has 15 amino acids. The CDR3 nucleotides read TGTGCCAGCAGCGCCCAATTGGATAGCTACTATGGCTACACCTTC. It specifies CASSAQLDSYYGYTF. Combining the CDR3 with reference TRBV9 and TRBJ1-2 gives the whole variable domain DSGVTQTPKHLITATGQRVTLRCSPRSGDLSVYWYQQSLDQGLQFLIQYYNGEERAKGNILERFSAQQFPDLHSELNLSSLELGDSALYFCASSAQLDSYYGYTFGSGTRLTVV.

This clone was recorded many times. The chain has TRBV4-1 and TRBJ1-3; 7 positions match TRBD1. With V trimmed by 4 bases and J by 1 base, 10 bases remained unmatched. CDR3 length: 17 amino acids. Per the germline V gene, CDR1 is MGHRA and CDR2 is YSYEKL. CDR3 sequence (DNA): TGCGCCAGCAGCCGACCCGGACAGGATCAATCTGGAAACACCATATATTTT. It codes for CASSRPGQDQSGNTIYF.

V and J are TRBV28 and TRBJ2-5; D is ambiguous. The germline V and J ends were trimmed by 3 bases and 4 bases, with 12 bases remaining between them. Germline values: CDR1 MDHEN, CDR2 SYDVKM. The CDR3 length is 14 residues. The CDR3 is CASSFPLVSETQYF. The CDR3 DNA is TGTGCCAGCAGTTTCCCCCTCGTATCAGAGACCCAGTACTTC. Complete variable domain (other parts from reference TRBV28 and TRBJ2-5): DVKVTQSSRYLVKRTGEKVFLECVQDMDHENMFWYRQDPGLGLRLIYFSYDVKMKEKGDIPEGYSVSREKKERFSLILESASTNQTSMYLCASSFPLVSETQYFGPGTRLLVL.

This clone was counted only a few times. This CDR3 reads CASSFGQGHVEAFF. Here the CDR3 DNA reads TGTGCCAGCAGCTTTGGACAGGGGCATGTGGAAGCTTTCTTT. The rearrangement joins TRBV5-4 to TRBJ1-1, with 9 bases lining up with TRBD1. Germline V gene data show CDR1 as SGHNT and CDR2 as YYREEE (reference sequence). This CDR3 comprises 14 residues. The ends lost 2 bases at V and 8 bases at J; junction bases unmatched: 7.

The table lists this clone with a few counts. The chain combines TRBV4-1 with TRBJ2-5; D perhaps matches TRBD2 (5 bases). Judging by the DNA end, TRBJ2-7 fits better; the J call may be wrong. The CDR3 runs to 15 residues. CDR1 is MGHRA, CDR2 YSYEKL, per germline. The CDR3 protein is CASSQRSGSSYEQYF. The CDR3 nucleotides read TGCGCCAGCAGCCAAAGGTCTGGGAGCTCCTACGAGCAGTACTTC.